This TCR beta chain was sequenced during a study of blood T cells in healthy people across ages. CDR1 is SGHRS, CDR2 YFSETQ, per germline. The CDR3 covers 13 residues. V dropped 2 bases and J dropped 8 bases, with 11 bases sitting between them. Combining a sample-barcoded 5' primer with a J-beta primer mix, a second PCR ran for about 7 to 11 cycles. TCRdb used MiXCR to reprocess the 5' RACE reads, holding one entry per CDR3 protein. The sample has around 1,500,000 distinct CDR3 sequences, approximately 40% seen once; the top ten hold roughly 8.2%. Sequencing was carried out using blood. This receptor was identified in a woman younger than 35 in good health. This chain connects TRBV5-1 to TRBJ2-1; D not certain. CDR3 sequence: CASSLTIIDEQFF. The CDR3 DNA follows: TGCGCCAGCAGCTTAACTATAATCGATGAGCAGTTCTTC.